Presented here are 29 T cell receptor beta chains from one specimen sequenced in a study of shared clonotypes between healthy human individuals. Profiling relied on immunoSEQ multiplex PCR, and the TCRdb table lists in-frame clones only, not all of them. The sample includes 2 million to 2.5 million clones, 85% to 95% of them seen just once. Specimen: naive CD4+ T cells sorted from blood. The subset is: CD45RA+ positively selected. Every receptor here comes from a man aged 18 to 29 in good health.

This chain links TRBV11-2 with TRBJ2-3, with 8 bases fitting TRBD2. V lost 5 bases to trimming and J lost 6 bases; unmatched junction nucleotides: 10. This CDR3 is built from 15 residues. The germline V gene has CDR1 SGHAT and CDR2 FQNNGV. CDR3 nucleotide sequence: TGTGCCAGCAGCAAATACGGGGGGGTGAGGGATACGCAGTATTTT. This encodes CASSKYGGVRDTQYF.

The rearrangement uses TRBV19 and TRBJ2-7; D uncertain. The CDR3 sequence is 14 residues long. Germline CDR1 reads LNHDA; CDR2 reads SQIVND (reference sequence). Trimming shortened V by 1 base and J by 4 bases, and 11 bases separated the two germline ends. CDR3 residues: CASSIGVKGYEQYF. The CDR3 DNA is TGTGCCAGTAGTATAGGTGTTAAGGGTTACGAGCAGTACTTC. The whole variable domain, remainder taken from reference TRBV19 and TRBJ2-7, is DGGITQSPKYLFRKEGQNVTLSCEQNLNHDAMYWYRQDPGQGLRLIYYSQIVNDFQKGDIAEGYSVSREKKESFPLTVTSAQKNPTAFYLCASSIGVKGYEQYFGPGTRLTVT.

V and J are TRBV10-2 and TRBJ1-1; D gene unclear. This CDR3 has 11 amino acids. V lost 1 base and J 8 bases, leaving 5 bases between the germline ends. CDR1 and CDR2 from the germline V gene are WSHSY and SAAADI. The CDR3 coding sequence is TGCGCCAGCAGTGAGTTGGGCGAAGCTTTCTTT. Its translation is CASSELGEAFF.

The chain joins TRBV6-5 to TRBJ2-3; perhaps TRBD1 as D (6 bases). The CDR3 extends over 13 amino acids. V was trimmed by 6 bases and J by 2 bases, leaving 9 bases between them. Germline assignment: CDR1 MNHEY and CDR2 SVGAGI. CDR3 in amino acids: CASRQGNTDTQYF. The DNA of the CDR3 is TGTGCCAGCAGACAGGGCAACACAGATACGCAGTATTTT.

The CDR3 DNA follows: TGTGCCTGGAGTGCCTCACAGGGGGGCAGGGAAAAACTGTTTTTT. Its translation is CAWSASQGGREKLFF. The chain has TRBV30 and TRBJ1-4; 8 bases are a match to TRBD1. V was pared by 1 base and J by 8 bases, with 9 bases of the junction left unmatched. This CDR3 contains 15 residues. CDR1 and CDR2 (germline): GTSNPN, SVGIG (reference sequence).

This chain uses TRBV5-6 with TRBJ1-1; a possible D gene is TRBD1 (6 bases). The germline CDR1 and CDR2 sequences are SGHDT and YYEEEE. The CDR3 has 14 amino acids. V lost 5 bases and J lost 0, with 11 bases in between. The CDR3 DNA reads as TGTGCCAGCAGAGTGAGGGGGGTGAACACTGAAGCTTTCTTT. Protein sequence: CASRVRGVNTEAFF.

The rearrangement joins TRBV9 to TRBJ2-2, with TRBD2 matching over 7 bases. The CDR3 runs 14 residues. The trim removed 4 bases at V and 6 bases at J, leaving 6 bases unmatched. Germline values: CDR1 SGDLS, CDR2 YYNGEE. CDR3 bases: TGTGCCAGCAGCTCGCGGACTAGTCCCGGGGAGCTGTTTTTT. It translates to CASSSRTSPGELFF.

In nucleotides, the CDR3 is TGTGCCAGCAGGGGGGGGCTAGCGGTCTACGAGCAGTACTTC. This translates into CASRGGLAVYEQYF. The chain is built from TRBV6-5 and TRBJ2-7; possible D gene TRBD2, 7 bases. CDR1 is MNHEY and CDR2 is SVGAGI in the germline V gene. CDR3 size: 14 residues. V lost 6 bases and J lost 3, with 15 bases in between.

Worth noting for this clone: Distinct nucleotide sequences in the sample also encode this CDR3. The chain joins TRBV11-2 to TRBJ1-1, with 8 bases identical to TRBD1. From germline, CDR1 is SGHAT and CDR2 FQNNGV. The CDR3 extends over 14 amino acids. V was clipped by 5 bases and J by 0 bases; unmatched bases: 2. The CDR3 reads CASSLGQVNTEAFF. The DNA for the CDR3 is TGTGCCAGCAGCCTGGGACAGGTGAACACTGAAGCTTTCTTT.

The chain recombines TRBV4-1 with TRBJ2-7; 9 bases agree with TRBD2. V lost 3 bases, J lost 0 bases, and 0 bases stayed unmatched. Germline V gene data show CDR1 as MGHRA and CDR2 as YSYEKL. The CDR3 has 14 residues. CDR3 sequence reads: CASSHSGSSYEQYF. The CDR3 DNA reads as TGCGCCAGCAGCCATAGCGGGAGCTCCTACGAGCAGTACTTC.

The chain is built from TRBV7-2 and TRBJ1-5, with D tentatively TRBD1 (6 bases). The CDR3 consists of 15 residues. V was clipped by 1 base and J by 6 bases, with 13 bases between them. Germline values: CDR1 SGHTA, CDR2 FQGNSA. The chain's CDR3 is CASSLVGGPSQPQHF. The CDR3, as DNA: TGTGCCAGCAGCTTAGTGGGGGGGCCCAGTCAGCCCCAGCATTTT.

A single count supports this clone. The chain has TRBV19 and TRBJ1-2; no reliable D call. The CDR3 totals 14 residues. Trimming shortened V by 6 bases and J by 2 bases, and 13 bases separated the two germline ends. Per the germline V gene, CDR1 is LNHDA and CDR2 is SQIVND (reference sequence). DNA for the CDR3: TGTGCCAGTAGACCCGGCGCGGGGAACTATGGCTACACCTTC. This gives the protein CASRPGAGNYGYTF. The variable domain in full, completed from reference TRBV19 and TRBJ1-2, reads DGGITQSPKYLFRKEGQNVTLSCEQNLNHDAMYWYRQDPGQGLRLIYYSQIVNDFQKGDIAEGYSVSREKKESFPLTVTSAQKNPTAFYLCASRPGAGNYGYTFGSGTRLTVV.

The chain carries TRBV28 and TRBJ1-5; D remains unclear. Looked up from germline, CDR1 is MDHEN and CDR2 is SYDVKM. V shed 7 bases and J shed 1 base, with 5 bases lying between them. The CDR3 loop spans 12 amino acids. The CDR3 DNA reads TGTGCCAGCACCATCAGCAATCAGCCCCAGCATTTT. It codes for CASTISNQPQHF.

The chain recombines TRBV5-6 with TRBJ1-1, with TRBD1 as a possible D gene (6 bases). This CDR3 comprises 13 residues. Trimming took off 4 bases at V and 4 bases at J, with 11 bases between the two ends. Germline V gene lookup returns CDR1 SGHDT and CDR2 YYEEEE. CDR3 amino acids: CASSRAGATEAFF. In DNA, the CDR3 is TGTGCCAGCAGCCGGGCGGGGGCCACTGAAGCTTTCTTT.

V is TRBV7-2 and J is TRBJ2-7; 8 nucleotides align to TRBD2. The V gene end was trimmed by 5 bases and the J gene end by 5 bases; junction bases not matched to a gene: 8. The CDR3 sequence is 14 residues long. Germline-derived CDR1 and CDR2 are SGHTA and FQGNSA. CDR3 DNA: TGTGCCAGCAGCACTAGCGGCTCCTCGGACGAGCAGTACTTC. Translated: CASSTSGSSDEQYF.

This clone has a handful of counts. The sample contains more than one DNA sequence encoding this CDR3. The chain is built from TRBV5-1 and TRBJ2-3; 11 nucleotides line up with TRBD2. CDR1 is SGHRS and CDR2 is YFSETQ in the germline V gene. This CDR3 is 16 amino acids long. V lost 4 bases, J lost 2 bases, and 6 bases stayed unmatched. In DNA, the CDR3 is TGCGCCAGCAGCACAGGGACTAGCGGACTCACAGATACGCAGTATTTT. Its translation is CASSTGTSGLTDTQYF.

V gene TRBV6-1 combines with J gene TRBJ2-3, with 9 bases fitting TRBD2. The V segment lost 4 bases and the J segment 5 bases; nucleotides outside the gene matches: 10. The CDR3 sequence is 16 residues long. The germline CDR1 and CDR2 sequences are MNHNS and SASEGT. CDR3 sequence: CASSVGAGGVRDTQYF. The CDR3 bases are TGTGCCAGCAGTGTTGGAGCGGGAGGTGTCAGAGATACGCAGTATTTT.

CDR3 amino acids: CAAGQEKNTEAFF. The CDR3 DNA reads TGTGCCGCAGGACAGGAGAAGAACACTGAAGCTTTCTTT. This chain joins TRBV28 and TRBJ1-1; 7 bases align to TRBD1. Trimming cost V 11 bases and J 1 base; bases outside gene matches: 7. The germline V gene encodes CDR1 MDHEN and CDR2 SYDVKM. This CDR3 has 13 amino acids.

This rearrangement joins TRBV2 to TRBJ1-1; D call uncertain. CDR3 length: 17 residues. In germline, CDR1 is SNHLY, CDR2 FYNNEI. V was clipped by 4 bases and J by 0 bases, with 18 bases between them. Here the CDR3 DNA reads TGTGCCAGCAGTGTCCGTCCCGGAGGGCTACTGAACACTGAAGCTTTCTTT. Its translation is CASSVRPGGLLNTEAFF. The full variable domain, rest sourced from reference TRBV2 and TRBJ1-1, is EPEVTQTPSHQVTQMGQEVILRCVPISNHLYFYWYRQILGQKVEFLVSFYNNEISEKSEIFDDQFSVERPDGSNFTLKIRSTKLEDSAMYFCASSVRPGGLLNTEAFFGQGTRLTVV.

With regard to this clone: This may arise from a read error, as a much more abundant clone is one base away. The same CDR3 is also encoded by other DNA sequences in this sample. CDR3 sequence: CASSLEGNGEAFF. The CDR3 bases are TGTGCCAGCAGCTTGGAGGGGAATGGTGAAGCTTTCTTT. V and J are TRBV5-1 and TRBJ1-1, with a tentative D call TRBD1 (5 bases). The germline CDR1 and CDR2 sequences are SGHRS and YFSETQ. This CDR3 contains 13 residues.

This clone was picked up one time. V is TRBV29-1 and J is TRBJ2-3, with TRBD2 as a possible D gene (7 bases). Per the germline V gene, CDR1 is SQVTM and CDR2 is ANQGSEA. The CDR3 runs 16 residues. Trimming left V 5 bases short and J 3 bases short, with 21 bases between. CDR3 protein: CSVITTWGGRTDTQYF. The CDR3 DNA sequence: TGCAGCGTTATAACCACTTGGGGGGGGCGGACAGATACGCAGTATTTT.

This chain connects TRBV6-1 to TRBJ2-7, with a weak D call TRBD2 (5 bases). In germline, CDR1 is MNHNS, CDR2 SASEGT. This CDR3 comprises 14 residues. V was cut by 4 bases and J by 7 bases, with 17 bases left in between. This CDR3 is CASSVERTGREQYF. CDR3 coding DNA: TGTGCCAGCAGTGTAGAGCGGACTGGACGGGAGCAGTACTTC.

V gene TRBV9 combines with J gene TRBJ2-7; D might be TRBD2 (6 bases). CDR3 size: 16 residues. Trimming shortened V by 4 bases and J by 6 bases, and 23 bases separated the two germline ends. Germline V gene data show CDR1 as SGDLS and CDR2 as YYNGEE. CDR3 nucleotide sequence: TGTGCCAGCAGCCCCGAATTCTGGGGGTTGACTAGCGAGCAGTACTTC. Translation gives CASSPEFWGLTSEQYF.

V usage is TRBV5-1 and J usage is TRBJ1-1, with D unresolved. V was clipped by 5 bases and J by 2 bases, with 22 bases between them. The CDR3 consists of 17 residues. CDR1 and CDR2 (germline): SGHRS, YFSETQ. The CDR3 protein is CASRAGFGYGVNTEAFF. The CDR3 DNA reads as TGCGCCAGCAGGGCGGGTTTTGGGTATGGGGTAAACACTGAAGCTTTCTTT.

The genes are TRBV25-1 and TRBJ2-3, with D perhaps assigned TRBD1 or TRBD2 (5 bases each). The CDR3 is 16 amino acids. V gave up 3 bases and J gave up 3 bases, with 16 bases separating them. Germline CDR1 reads MGHDK; CDR2 reads SYGVNS. DNA of the CDR3: TGTGCCAGCAGTGACGCAGCCGGGGCAGGGACAGATACGCAGTATTTT. Amino acid sequence: CASSDAAGAGTDTQYF.

This clone was picked up a small number of times. The sample holds other DNA sequences that translate to the same CDR3. The chain employs TRBV2 and TRBJ2-2; D unresolved. The CDR3 length is 13 residues. Trimming cost V 6 bases and J 2 bases, with 7 bases left between them. Germline loops: CDR1 SNHLY, CDR2 FYNNEI. The CDR3 here is CASRDGNTGELFF. The DNA of the CDR3 is TGTGCCAGCAGGGACGGCAACACCGGGGAGCTGTTTTTT. The entire variable domain, with the rest obtained from reference TRBV2 and TRBJ2-2, is as follows: EPEVTQTPSHQVTQMGQEVILRCVPISNHLYFYWYRQILGQKVEFLVSFYNNEISEKSEIFDDQFSVERPDGSNFTLKIRSTKLEDSAMYFCASRDGNTGELFFGEGSRLTVL.

The chain links TRBV30 to TRBJ1-3; D remains ambiguous. Germline loops: CDR1 GTSNPN, CDR2 SVGIG (reference sequence). Trimming pared 5 bases from V and 0 bases from J, leaving 11 bases between. The CDR3 is 14 amino acids. This CDR3 reads CAWGSGSSGNTIYF. CDR3 nucleotide sequence: TGTGCCTGGGGGTCGGGGAGCTCTGGAAACACCATATATTTT.

The V and J genes are TRBV7-2 and TRBJ2-5; possible D gene TRBD2, 5 bases. The CDR3 covers 14 residues. Deletions cut 1 base from V and 2 bases from J, with 8 bases between. CDR1 is SGHTA, CDR2 FQGNSA, per germline. The CDR3 coding sequence is TGTGCCAGCAGCTTAGTAGCGCCGCAAGAGACCCAGTACTTC. This translates into CASSLVAPQETQYF.

The chain joins TRBV6-5 to TRBJ2-3, with TRBD2 matching over 14 bases. The CDR3 has 16 amino acids. Germline V gives CDR1 MNHEY, CDR2 SVGAGI. The V segment lost 4 bases and the J segment 4 bases; nucleotides outside the gene matches: 4. CDR3 protein: CASSFSGLAGADTQYF. Written as DNA, the CDR3 is TGTGCCAGCAGTTTCTCGGGACTAGCGGGGGCAGATACGCAGTATTTT.